This T cell receptor (beta chain) was captured in a study of regulatory T cells in long-lasting Graves disease. General observations from the study: Persistent patients shared fewer than 3,500 public clonotypes among themselves. Newly diagnosed patients shared fewer, at nearly 1,000. Patients with persistent Graves' had lower TCR diversity than newly diagnosed patients.

The time point here: newly diagnosed GD, antithyroid drugs for less than 3 months. Construction of the TCR library relied on RNA isolated from PBMCs. With iRepertoire HTBI primers and Arm-PCR of CDR3 regions, TCR beta libraries were built. TCRdb itself ran the multiplex PCR reads through MiXCR, one entry per CDR3 protein. Of 350,000 to 500,000 distinct CDR3 sequences in the sample, less than 20% were seen once. The germline V gene encodes CDR1 MNHNS and CDR2 SASEGT. Trimming at V came to 4 bases and at J to 3 bases, leaving 4 bases not matched to a gene. This CDR3 is built from 15 residues. This clonotype was counted ten times or more. The antigen is undetermined. The sample also formed part of further work on T cells in Graves' hyperthyroidism and ophthalmopathy. That paper notes: Hyperthyroidism of Graves' type that showed no ophthalmopathy progression within 18 months was stable.

The receptor's source is a woman aged 18-35 years with Graves disease. The sequencing used peripheral blood mononuclear cells (PBMCs), collected at new diagnosis, from a patient treated with antithyroid drugs. V is TRBV6-1 and J is TRBJ2-7, with 12 bases that match TRBD2. The CDR3 DNA is TGTGCCAGCAGTGGCAGACTAGCGGGAGACTACGAGCAGTACTTC. This codes for CASSGRLAGDYEQYF.